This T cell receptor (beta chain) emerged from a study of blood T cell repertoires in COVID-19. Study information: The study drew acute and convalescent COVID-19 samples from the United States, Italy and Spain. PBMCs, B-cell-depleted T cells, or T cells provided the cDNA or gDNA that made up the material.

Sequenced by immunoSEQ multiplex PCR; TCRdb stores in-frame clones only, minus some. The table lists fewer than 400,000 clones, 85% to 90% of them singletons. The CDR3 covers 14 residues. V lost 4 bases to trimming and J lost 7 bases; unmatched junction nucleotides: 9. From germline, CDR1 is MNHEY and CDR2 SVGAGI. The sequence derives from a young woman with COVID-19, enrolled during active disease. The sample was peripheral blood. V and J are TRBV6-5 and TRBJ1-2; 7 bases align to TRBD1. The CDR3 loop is CASSSRQGSAGYTF. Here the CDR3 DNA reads TGTGCCAGCAGTTCCCGACAGGGTTCGGCTGGCTACACCTTC.